This TCR beta chain was profiled in a study of blood T cell repertoires in COVID-19. At the level of the study: From the United States, Italy and Spain came samples of acute and convalescent COVID-19.

Assay used: immunoSEQ multiplex PCR; TCRdb lists only in-frame clones, some missing. The profile shows about 310,000 clones, 75% to 90% of them singletons. The CDR3 has 11 amino acids. Deletions cut 10 bases from V and 8 bases from J, with 12 bases between. Germline CDR1 is LGHDT and CDR2 is YNNKEL (reference sequence). This chain joins TRBV3-1 (or the pseudogene TRBV3-2) and TRBJ2-1; D may be TRBD2 (6 bases). The sequence was collected from a woman between 35 and 50 years old who had recovered from COVID-19. Material for sequencing was PBMCs or T cells enriched from blood (not recorded which). In DNA form, the CDR3 reads TGTGCCACCCGGGAGTCTGATGAGCAGTTCTTC. Translation: CATRESDEQFF.